The clone carrying this TCR beta chain was detected only a few times. Its target is not known. This sample was included in a study of identifying expanded T cells in peripheral blood. Study-level points and caveats: Differentially abundant clones: about 1.3 between replicates, around 17 at about 13 days, 19 to 20 at four.

Profiling relied on immunoSEQ multiplex PCR, and the TCRdb table lists in-frame clones only, not all of them. The sample lists about 98,000 clones, roughly 88% occurring once. The CDR3 has 15 amino acids. Germline CDR1 and CDR2: MNHEY and SVGAGI. Germline trimming cut 4 bases from V and 7 bases from J; bases unmatched to any gene: 6. This TCR was recovered from a person aged 18-70 years in good health. This sequence joins TRBV6-5 and TRBJ1-6, with TRBD1 identical over 8 bases. Input material: blood. The CDR3 protein is CASSSPDRANSPLHF. The CDR3 DNA is TGTGCCAGCAGTTCCCCGGACAGGGCCAATTCACCCCTCCACTTT.